This is a list of T cell receptor beta chains from one sample in a study of CDR3 diversity in severe acne. Using its own MiXCR run on the PCR reads, TCRdb lists one record per CDR3 protein. The sample comprises some 90,000 distinct CDR3 sequences, under 55% of which are singletons, and roughly 10% rests with the top ten. The sequenced material came from blood. All receptors derive from a male donor with severe acne vulgaris. CDR3s include the opening cysteine and the closing phenylalanine or tryptophan. Each record gives: clone size, D gene, V gene, J gene, CDR3 length, CDR3 DNA, CDR3 protein. D genes are given only for firm matches. Clone size is not always given. Where it is, it says once, few, many or a class for expanded clones.

size: many; D: .; V: TRBV2; J: TRBJ2-7; length: 15; DNA: TGTGCCAGCAGTCTACCTTCTCAGGGGATCAACGAGCAGTACTTC; CDR3: CASSLPSQGINEQYF
size: .; D: .; V: TRBV7-2; J: TRBJ1-3; length: 13; DNA: TGTGCCAGCAGCTGGGGACCGGGAAACACCATATATTTT; CDR3: CASSWGPGNTIYF
size: .; D: .; V: TRBV25-1; J: TRBJ1-4; length: 14; DNA: TGTGCCAGCAGTCTACCCTTGGCTAATGAAAAACTGTTTTTT; CDR3: CASSLPLANEKLFF
size: few; D: TRBD2; V: TRBV5-6; J: TRBJ2-1; length: 17; DNA: TGTGCCAGCAGCCAGGTATTGGGCGGGAGGGGGTACAATGAGCAGTTCTTC; CDR3: CASSQVLGGRGYNEQFF
size: .; D: .; V: TRBV2; J: TRBJ2-1; length: 14; DNA: TGTGCCACTAGGGGGTTTAGTTCCTACAATGAGCAGTTCTTC; CDR3: CATRGFSSYNEQFF
size: .; D: .; V: TRBV10-3; J: TRBJ2-6; length: 17; DNA: TGTGCCATCAGTGATAACGCCCTGAACTCTGGGGCCAACGTCCTGACTTTC; CDR3: CAISDNALNSGANVLTF
size: .; D: .; V: TRBV15; J: TRBJ1-3; length: 12; DNA: TGTGCCACCAGCACCTCTGGAAACACCATATATTTT; CDR3: CATSTSGNTIYF
size: .; D: .; V: TRBV28; J: TRBJ1-3; length: 14; DNA: TGTGCCAGCACCGATAAGATCTCTGGAAACACCATATATTTT; CDR3: CASTDKISGNTIYF
size: .; D: .; V: TRBV24-1; J: TRBJ2-5; length: 15; DNA: TGTGCCACCAGTGATACTCAACAGGGACCAGAGACCCAGTACTTC; CDR3: CATSDTQQGPETQYF
size: .; D: TRBD1; V: TRBV7-9; J: TRBJ2-2; length: 15; DNA: TGTGCCAGCAGCGCCGGGACAGTGAACACCGGGGAGCTGTTTTTT; CDR3: CASSAGTVNTGELFF
size: .; D: TRBD1; V: TRBV19; J: TRBJ1-1; length: 14; DNA: TGTGCCTCACGTACAGGGGCCCCGAACACTGAAGCTTTCTTT; CDR3: CASRTGAPNTEAFF
size: .; D: .; V: TRBV2; J: TRBJ1-5; length: 13; DNA: TGTGCCAGCAGTGAACTGCACAATCAGCCCCAGCATTTT; CDR3: CASSELHNQPQHF
size: many; D: TRBD2; V: TRBV24-1; J: TRBJ2-5; length: 19; DNA: TGTGCCACCAGTGAACCTAAGGGACTAGCGGGAGGGAGAAGGCAGACCCAGTACTTC; CDR3: CATSEPKGLAGGRRQTQYF
size: many; D: .; V: TRBV3-1; J: TRBJ1-1; length: 12; DNA: TGTGCCAGCAGCTTCATGAACACTGAAGCTTTCTTT; CDR3: CASSFMNTEAFF
size: .; D: .; V: TRBV12-3/TRBV12-4; J: TRBJ2-7; length: 13; DNA: TGTGCCAGCAGTTTAATGACTACCTACGAGCAGTACTTC; CDR3: CASSLMTTYEQYF
size: .; D: .; V: TRBV25-1; J: TRBJ2-5; length: 11; DNA: TGTGCCAGCGGTGGAGGGGAGACCCAGTACTTC; CDR3: CASGGGETQYF
size: many; D: .; V: TRBV3-1; J: TRBJ1-2; length: 12; DNA: TGTGCCAGCAGCCAAGGTCCGAATGGCTACACCTTC; CDR3: CASSQGPNGYTF
size: .; D: TRBD2; V: TRBV10-3; J: TRBJ2-5; length: 15; DNA: TGTGCCATCAGTGACCCGGGAGGCAGGCGAGAGACCCAGTACTTC; CDR3: CAISDPGGRRETQYF
size: .; D: .; V: TRBV19; J: TRBJ2-7; length: 14; DNA: TGTGCCAGTAGTATGGCGGGAATCATCTACGAGCAGTACTTC; CDR3: CASSMAGIIYEQYF
size: .; D: TRBD1; V: TRBV6-5; J: TRBJ1-2; length: 14; DNA: TGTGCCAGCAGGGACAGGGGGTCCAACTATGGCTACACCTTC; CDR3: CASRDRGSNYGYTF
size: .; D: TRBD1; V: TRBV7-9; J: TRBJ2-7; length: 14; DNA: TGTGCCAGCAGTTCGACCGGGACAGGGGACGAGCAGTACTTC; CDR3: CASSSTGTGDEQYF
size: .; D: .; V: TRBV6-5; J: TRBJ1-2; length: 13; DNA: TGTGCCAGCACCCGACGGCCTAACTATGGCTACACCTTC; CDR3: CASTRRPNYGYTF
size: many; D: TRBD2; V: TRBV15; J: TRBJ2-1; length: 15; DNA: TGTGCCACCAGCAGAGACGGGGGGATCTACAATGAGCAGTTCTTC; CDR3: CATSRDGGIYNEQFF
size: few; D: TRBD1; V: TRBV6-1; J: TRBJ2-7; length: 15; DNA: TGTGCCAGCAGTGTACGACAGGGCCTCTTACACGAGCAGTACTTC; CDR3: CASSVRQGLLHEQYF
size: .; D: .; V: TRBV6-5; J: TRBJ2-7; length: 15; DNA: TGTGCCAGCAGTTACGTGGCAGGGCTCGGCAACGAGCAGTACTTC; CDR3: CASSYVAGLGNEQYF
size: .; D: .; V: TRBV25-1; J: TRBJ1-3; length: 14; DNA: TGTGCCAGCAGTGAAGCGGGGCTGTTGGCGGCCATATATTTT; CDR3: CASSEAGLLAAIYF
size: .; D: .; V: TRBV12-3/TRBV12-4; J: TRBJ2-2; length: 14; DNA: TGTGCCAGCAGTTTGGGACGGTACACCGGGGAGCTGTTTTTT; CDR3: CASSLGRYTGELFF
size: few; D: .; V: TRBV19; J: TRBJ1-1; length: 15; DNA: TGTGCCAGTAGTATAGGCTTACCGATAAACACTGAAGCTTTCTTT; CDR3: CASSIGLPINTEAFF
size: many; D: .; V: TRBV5-1; J: TRBJ2-7; length: 13; DNA: TGCGCCAGCAGCAGGGACACCCGCGGCGAGCAGTACTTC; CDR3: CASSRDTRGEQYF
size: many; D: TRBD2; V: TRBV19; J: TRBJ2-2; length: 15; DNA: TGTGCCAGTACTCAGCGGGACCGAAACACCGGGGAGCTGTTTTTT; CDR3: CASTQRDRNTGELFF
size: .; D: .; V: TRBV25-1; J: TRBJ1-1; length: 15; DNA: TGTGCCAGCAGTGACTCGGCGGCACCGAACACTGAAGCTTTCTTT; CDR3: CASSDSAAPNTEAFF
size: .; D: .; V: TRBV9; J: TRBJ1-1; length: 15; DNA: TGTGCCAGCAGTGAACCGTTGTTAGGGTACACTGAAGCTTTCTTT; CDR3: CASSEPLLGYTEAFF
size: medium-sized; D: .; V: TRBV6-5; J: TRBJ2-1; length: 14; DNA: TGTGCCAGCAGTTTTAGCGTTCAGGTCGATGAGCAGTTCTTC; CDR3: CASSFSVQVDEQFF
size: .; D: .; V: TRBV19; J: TRBJ1-5; length: 9; DNA: TGTGCCAGTAGTCAGACACAGCATTTT; CDR3: CASSQTQHF
size: medium-sized; D: .; V: TRBV5-8; J: TRBJ2-1; length: 15; DNA: TGTGCCAGCAGCTTCGGCGGGCCCAAAGACAATGAGCAGTTCTTC; CDR3: CASSFGGPKDNEQFF
size: .; D: .; V: TRBV29-1; J: TRBJ1-2; length: 12; DNA: TGCAGCTCCGGGGGGCGCAACTATGGCTACACCTTC; CDR3: CSSGGRNYGYTF
size: many; D: TRBD2; V: TRBV19; J: TRBJ2-1; length: 17; DNA: TGTGCCAGTAGGGCTGCCCCACTAGCGGGCCGTTGGAATGAGCAGTTCTTC; CDR3: CASRAAPLAGRWNEQFF
size: .; D: .; V: TRBV29-1; J: TRBJ2-7; length: 14; DNA: TGCAGCGTTGAAGGGGCCCCTCTTACCTACGAGCAGTACTTC; CDR3: CSVEGAPLTYEQYF
size: .; D: .; V: TRBV19; J: TRBJ1-2; length: 12; DNA: TGTGCCAGCAGTGAACGTTCCGGCGGCTACACCTTC; CDR3: CASSERSGGYTF
size: many; D: .; V: TRBV3-1; J: TRBJ2-1; length: 15; DNA: TGTGCCAGCAGCCAAGGGTCTGGCTCCTACAATGAGCAGTTCTTC; CDR3: CASSQGSGSYNEQFF
size: many; D: .; V: TRBV9; J: TRBJ2-7; length: 15; DNA: TGTGCCAGCAGCGTAGGGGCGGGCGGAACCTACGAGCAGTACTTC; CDR3: CASSVGAGGTYEQYF
size: .; D: .; V: TRBV4-3; J: TRBJ1-1; length: 16; DNA: TGCGCCAGCAGCCAGGGTGGACATAGGAGGGCCACTGAAGCTTTCTTT; CDR3: CASSQGGHRRATEAFF
size: many; D: TRBD1; V: TRBV11-2; J: TRBJ1-2; length: 13; DNA: TGTGCCAGCAGCGTAACAGGGGGCTATGGCTACACCTTC; CDR3: CASSVTGGYGYTF
size: .; D: .; V: TRBV7-2; J: TRBJ1-3; length: 12; DNA: TGTGCCAGCAGCCGGGAGGGAAACACCTTATCTTTT; CDR3: CASSREGNTLSF
size: many; D: TRBD1; V: TRBV7-2; J: TRBJ2-4; length: 19; DNA: TGTGCCAGCAGCTTAGGTTCAGTTGGCAGGGGGCGCATCCGAACCATTCAGTACTTC; CDR3: CASSLGSVGRGRIRTIQYF
size: many; D: .; V: TRBV18; J: TRBJ1-1; length: 15; DNA: TGTGCCAGCTCACCATCCTTCGACAGCTACACTGAAGCTTTCTTT; CDR3: CASSPSFDSYTEAFF
size: many; D: .; V: TRBV28; J: TRBJ2-7; length: 13; DNA: TGTGCCAGCACACGGGACGGCATCTACGAGCAGTACTTC; CDR3: CASTRDGIYEQYF
size: many; D: .; V: TRBV18; J: TRBJ2-7; length: 15; DNA: TGTGCCAGCTCACCACGACAGACCCAAGGCTACGAGCAGTACTTC; CDR3: CASSPRQTQGYEQYF
size: .; D: TRBD1; V: TRBV2; J: TRBJ1-1; length: 12; DNA: TGTGCCAGCAGGGCCGACAGGGTCCAAGCTTTCTTT; CDR3: CASRADRVQAFF
size: .; D: .; V: TRBV6-2/TRBV6-3; J: TRBJ2-3; length: 17; DNA: TGTGCCAGCAGCCGGGACCCAAAGGCTCCCTGGGCAGATACGCAGTATTTT; CDR3: CASSRDPKAPWADTQYF
size: .; D: .; V: TRBV5-5; J: TRBJ1-1; length: 13; DNA: TGTGCCAGCAGCGGGGTGGAAAACACTGAAGCTTTCTTT; CDR3: CASSGVENTEAFF
size: medium-sized; D: .; V: TRBV19; J: TRBJ2-3; length: 14; DNA: TGTGCCAGCACACAGGGTGTTAGCACAGATACGCAGTATTTT; CDR3: CASTQGVSTDTQYF
size: .; D: .; V: TRBV15; J: TRBJ2-5; length: 14; DNA: TGTGCCAGCAGTCCGAGACCCGATCAAGAGACCCAGTACTTC; CDR3: CASSPRPDQETQYF
size: .; D: .; V: TRBV20-1; J: TRBJ2-5; length: 14; DNA: TGCAGTGCGGCCGGGGAAAGAACCTGGGAGACCCAGTACTTC; CDR3: CSAAGERTWETQYF
size: .; D: .; V: TRBV6-2/TRBV6-3; J: TRBJ1-6; length: 15; DNA: TGTGCCAGCAGTTATGACAGACGATGGAATTCACCCCTCCACTTT; CDR3: CASSYDRRWNSPLHF
size: many; D: TRBD1; V: TRBV6-1; J: TRBJ2-1; length: 14; DNA: TGTGCCAGCAGTGATGGGACAGAGTACAATGAGCAGTTCTTC; CDR3: CASSDGTEYNEQFF